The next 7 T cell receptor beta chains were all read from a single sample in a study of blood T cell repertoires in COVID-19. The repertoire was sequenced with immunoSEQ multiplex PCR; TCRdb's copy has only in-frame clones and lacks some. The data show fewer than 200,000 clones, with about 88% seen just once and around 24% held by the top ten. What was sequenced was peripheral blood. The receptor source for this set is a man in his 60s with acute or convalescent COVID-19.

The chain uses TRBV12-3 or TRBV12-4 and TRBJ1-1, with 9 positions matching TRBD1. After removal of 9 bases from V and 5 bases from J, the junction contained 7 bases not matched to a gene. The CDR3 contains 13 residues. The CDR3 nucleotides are TGTGCCAGTAACAGGGGGCCTTTGACTGAAGCTTTCTTT. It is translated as CASNRGPLTEAFF.

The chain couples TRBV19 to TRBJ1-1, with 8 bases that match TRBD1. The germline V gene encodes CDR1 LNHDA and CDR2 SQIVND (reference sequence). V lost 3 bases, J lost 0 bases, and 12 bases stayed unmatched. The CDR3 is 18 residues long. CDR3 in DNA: TGTGCCAGTAGTATTGTGGCCAGAACAGGGGGTCTGAACACTGAAGCTTTCTTT. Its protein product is CASSIVARTGGLNTEAFF.

In DNA, the CDR3 is TGTGCCAGCTCACCGGAGACAGGGGCTAGCAATCAGCCCCAGCATTTT. This codes for CASSPETGASNQPQHF. V usage is TRBV18 and J usage is TRBJ1-5; 8 nucleotides line up with TRBD1. The trim removed 3 bases at V and 0 bases at J, leaving 4 bases unmatched. This CDR3 is built from 16 residues. The V gene's germline CDR1 is KGHSH and CDR2 LQKENI.

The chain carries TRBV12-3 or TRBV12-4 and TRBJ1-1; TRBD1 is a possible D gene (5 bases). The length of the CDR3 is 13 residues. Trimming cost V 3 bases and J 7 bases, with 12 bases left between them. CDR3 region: CASSFTQGVEAFF. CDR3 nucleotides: TGTGCCAGCAGTTTCACCCAAGGGGTTGAAGCTTTCTTT.

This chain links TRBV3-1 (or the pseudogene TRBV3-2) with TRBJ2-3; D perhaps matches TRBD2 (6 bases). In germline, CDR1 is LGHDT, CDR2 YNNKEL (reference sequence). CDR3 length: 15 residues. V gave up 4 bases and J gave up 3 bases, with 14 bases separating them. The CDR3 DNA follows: TGTGCCAGCAGCCTAAGAGGAGGGGCTACAGATACGCAGTATTTT. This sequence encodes CASSLRGGATDTQYF.

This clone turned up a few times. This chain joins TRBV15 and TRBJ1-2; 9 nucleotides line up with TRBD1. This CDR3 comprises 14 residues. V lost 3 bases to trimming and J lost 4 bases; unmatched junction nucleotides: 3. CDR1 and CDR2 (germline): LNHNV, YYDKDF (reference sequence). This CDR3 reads CATSRGTGPYGYTF. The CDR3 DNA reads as TGTGCCACCAGCAGGGGGACAGGGCCCTATGGCTACACCTTC.

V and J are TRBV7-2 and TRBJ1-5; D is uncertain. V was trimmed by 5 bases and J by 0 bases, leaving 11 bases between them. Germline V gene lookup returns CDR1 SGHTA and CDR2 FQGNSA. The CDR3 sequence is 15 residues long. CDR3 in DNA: TGTGCCAGCAGCCCGGTAGATCTTAGCAATCAGCCCCAGCATTTT. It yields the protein CASSPVDLSNQPQHF.